Listed below are T cell receptor beta chains from one sample, sequenced in a study of T-cell memory formation after mild COVID-19. One entry per CDR3 protein, called by TCRdb with MiXCR from the 5' RACE reads. The data hold 470,000 or so distinct CDR3 sequences, with about a sixth observed a single time. Sample: PBMCs or a T cell subset sorted from them (not recorded which). These receptors were collected from a man aged 18 to 29 who had mild COVID-19 (a few samples of this study predate the infection). Cell type and time point are not known. Both conserved end residues are part of each CDR3. The D gene is left open where the match is weak. Not all rows give a size; the values are once, few, many and, for expanded clones, a class.

D gene	V gene	clone size	J gene	CDR3 protein	CDR3 DNA
NA	TRBV3-1	few	TRBJ1-2	CASSQGGGTGYTF	TGTGCCAGCAGCCAAGGAGGAGGAACTGGCTACACCTTC
NA	TRBV4-2	few	TRBJ2-7	CASSQDRDSSYEQYF	TGTGCCAGCAGCCAAGATCGAGACAGCTCCTACGAGCAGTACTTC
NA	TRBV5-1	NA	TRBJ2-6	CASSPPNRDGFSGANVLTF	TGCGCCAGCAGCCCCCCAAACAGGGACGGTTTCTCTGGGGCCAACGTCCTGACTTTC
NA	TRBV7-2	few	TRBJ2-1	CASSSRGGNEQFF	TGTGCCAGCAGCTCGAGGGGCGGGAATGAGCAGTTCTTC
NA	TRBV20-1	few	TRBJ1-1	CSASSGATEAFF	TGCAGTGCTAGTTCGGGGGCCACTGAAGCTTTCTTT
NA	TRBV12-5	few	TRBJ2-1	CASGWPSEQFF	TGTGCTAGTGGTTGGCCCAGTGAGCAGTTCTTC
NA	TRBV19	few	TRBJ1-5	CASRQGSQPQHF	TGTGCCAGTAGACAGGGATCTCAGCCCCAGCATTTT
TRBD2	TRBV14	NA	TRBJ2-5	CASSPVTPGLAGMETQYF	TGTGCCAGCAGCCCCGTCACACCGGGACTAGCGGGGATGGAGACCCAGTACTTC
NA	TRBV29-1	NA	TRBJ2-5	CSAGRGAQETQYF	TGCAGCGCAGGACGGGGGGCGCAGGAGACCCAGTACTTC
NA	TRBV18	few	TRBJ1-5	CASSPSEGGQPQHF	TGTGCCAGCTCACCATCCGAGGGGGGTCAGCCCCAGCATTTT
TRBD2	TRBV20-1	NA	TRBJ2-7	CSARAGGGYEQYF	TGCAGTGCTAGAGCCGGGGGGGGTTACGAGCAGTACTTC
TRBD1	TRBV5-1	few	TRBJ1-1	CASREVTGTEAFF	TGCGCCAGCAGGGAAGTGACAGGGACTGAAGCTTTCTTT
NA	TRBV6-2/TRBV6-3	NA	TRBJ2-1	CASTKPYNEQFF	TGTGCCAGCACAAAACCCTACAATGAGCAGTTCTTC
NA	TRBV3-1	once	TRBJ2-5	CASSQQIRSGRQTQYF	TGTGCCAGCAGCCAACAGATCCGCTCGGGGAGACAGACCCAGTACTTC
TRBD2	TRBV11-2	few	TRBJ2-5	CASSFRSSGLETQYF	TGTGCCAGCAGCTTCCGTTCTAGCGGGCTGGAGACCCAGTACTTC
NA	TRBV20-1	few	TRBJ1-6	CSASPTGYSPLHF	TGCAGTGCTAGCCCCACAGGTTATTCACCCCTCCACTTT
NA	TRBV7-8	few	TRBJ1-5	CASTPEYPISGAQHF	TGTGCCAGCACCCCCGAGTACCCGATCAGCGGGGCCCAGCATTTT
NA	TRBV6-5	many	TRBJ2-6	CASRNRPGAISGANVLTF	TGTGCCAGCAGGAACAGGCCGGGGGCTATCTCTGGGGCCAACGTCCTGACTTTC
TRBD1	TRBV6-2/TRBV6-3	few	TRBJ2-1	CASSYGTGYNEQFF	TGTGCCAGCAGTTACGGGACAGGGTACAATGAGCAGTTCTTC
TRBD1	TRBV5-6	few	TRBJ1-1	CASRPGQVPDTEAFF	TGTGCCAGCAGGCCGGGACAGGTTCCCGACACTGAAGCTTTCTTT
NA	TRBV4-2	NA	TRBJ2-2	CASSQEGQNTGELFF	TGTGCCAGCAGCCAAGAAGGGCAGAACACCGGGGAGCTGTTTTTT
NA	TRBV10-3	many	TRBJ2-3	CAISEWGYTDTQYF	TGTGCCATCAGTGAATGGGGGTACACAGATACGCAGTATTTT
NA	TRBV6-5	few	TRBJ2-7	CASRPRPGALEQYF	TGTGCCAGCAGACCCCGGCCGGGGGCACTTGAGCAGTACTTC
TRBD2	TRBV5-1	many	TRBJ2-1	CASSSSLAGVYNEQFF	TGCGCCAGCAGCTCCTCCCTAGCGGGGGTATACAATGAGCAGTTCTTC
NA	TRBV12-3/TRBV12-4	few	TRBJ1-5	CASSLPPNQPQHF	TGTGCCAGCAGTTTGCCCCCTAATCAGCCCCAGCATTTT
TRBD1	TRBV2	NA	TRBJ2-2	CASSEWTGRTGELFF	TGTGCCAGCAGTGAGTGGACAGGGAGAACCGGGGAGCTGTTTTTT
NA	TRBV20-1	few	TRBJ1-1	CSARPDYTEAFF	TGCAGTGCTAGACCAGATTACACTGAAGCTTTCTTT
NA	TRBV7-2	few	TRBJ1-2	CASVPDIQGFYGYTF	TGTGCCAGCGTCCCCGATATCCAGGGCTTCTATGGCTACACCTTC
NA	TRBV7-9	NA	TRBJ1-5	CASSLGPPNQPQHF	TGTGCCAGCAGCTTAGGGCCGCCGAATCAGCCCCAGCATTTT
NA	TRBV5-1	NA	TRBJ2-7	CASSRGGGEQYF	TGCGCCAGCAGCCGAGGAGGGGGAGAGCAGTACTTC
NA	TRBV12-3/TRBV12-4	many	TRBJ2-1	CASSLDDGDEQFF	TGTGCCAGCAGTTTAGACGACGGGGATGAGCAGTTCTTC
NA	TRBV10-3	NA	TRBJ1-2	CAISESTSRNGGYGYTF	TGTGCCATCAGTGAGTCGACATCGAGAAACGGTGGCTATGGCTACACCTTC
NA	TRBV7-9	NA	TRBJ1-3	CASGKAGLSGNTIYF	TGTGCCAGCGGCAAAGCCGGCCTCTCTGGAAACACCATATATTTT
TRBD2	TRBV9	NA	TRBJ2-3	CASSVEAQRGPTDTQYF	TGTGCCAGCAGCGTAGAGGCCCAGCGGGGACCCACAGATACGCAGTATTTT
NA	TRBV5-4	few	TRBJ1-1	CASSPSIGEKIAFF	TGTGCCAGCAGCCCAAGCATCGGGGAGAAGATTGCTTTCTTT
NA	TRBV7-2	NA	TRBJ2-2	CASGRAMRDTGELFF	TGTGCCAGCGGGCGAGCAATGAGGGACACCGGGGAGCTGTTTTTT
NA	TRBV3-1	few	TRBJ1-5	CASSRDINQPQHF	TGTGCCAGCAGTCGGGACATCAATCAGCCCCAGCATTTT
NA	TRBV10-3	NA	TRBJ2-3	CAISGGTDTQYF	TGTGCCATCAGTGGCGGAACAGATACGCAGTATTTT
TRBD2	TRBV12-3/TRBV12-4	NA	TRBJ2-1	CASRTSGGSYNEQFF	TGTGCCAGCAGGACTAGCGGGGGGTCCTACAATGAGCAGTTCTTC
TRBD1	TRBV4-1	NA	TRBJ2-3	CASSQMDRGRADTQYF	TGCGCCAGCAGCCAGATGGACAGGGGGAGGGCAGATACGCAGTATTTT
TRBD1	TRBV6-1	few	TRBJ2-3	CASSRTGFMDTQYF	TGTGCCAGCAGTCGGACAGGGTTCATGGATACGCAGTATTTT
TRBD2	TRBV4-2	many	TRBJ2-2	CASSQVSLAGGPGTGELFF	TGTGCCAGCAGCCAAGTCTCGCTAGCGGGGGGGCCGGGCACCGGGGAGCTGTTTTTT
NA	TRBV24-1	few	TRBJ1-1	CATSERDTEAFF	TGTGCCACCAGTGAGAGGGACACTGAAGCTTTCTTT
NA	TRBV7-3	NA	TRBJ2-5	CASSSVGGETQYF	TGTGCCAGCAGCTCTGTAGGGGGGGAGACCCAGTACTTC
TRBD2	TRBV5-1	many	TRBJ2-3	CASSTSGGTDTQYF	TGTGCCAGCAGCACTAGCGGGGGCACAGATACGCAGTATTTT
NA	TRBV11-2	NA	TRBJ2-5	CASSLGIAQETQYF	TGTGCCAGCAGCTTAGGGATAGCCCAAGAGACCCAGTACTTC
NA	TRBV6-2/TRBV6-3	few	TRBJ1-1	CASSSGRAALDTEAFF	TGTGCCAGCAGCTCAGGGCGGGCGGCCTTGGACACTGAAGCTTTCTTT
NA	TRBV5-4	few	TRBJ1-5	CASGLLQGPQHF	TGTGCCAGCGGACTATTACAGGGGCCCCAGCATTTT
NA	TRBV29-1	few	TRBJ2-5	CSVDSNQLGDSYETQYF	TGCAGCGTTGACTCGAACCAACTAGGGGACTCATACGAGACCCAGTACTTC
NA	TRBV28	NA	TRBJ1-2	CASTLGGPNYGYTF	TGTGCCAGCACTCTCGGCGGGCCTAACTATGGCTACACCTTC
NA	TRBV2	NA	TRBJ1-1	CASGQGRLNTEAFF	TGTGCCAGCGGGCAGGGCCGACTGAACACTGAAGCTTTCTTT
NA	TRBV20-1	NA	TRBJ2-3	CSASLSGSTDTQYF	TGCAGTGCTAGCCTTAGCGGTAGCACAGATACGCAGTATTTT
NA	TRBV5-1	NA	TRBJ2-5	CASSLEFGGQETQYF	TGCGCCAGCAGCTTGGAATTCGGGGGCCAAGAGACCCAGTACTTC
NA	TRBV7-2	NA	TRBJ1-1	CASSLRFQFEAFF	TGTGCCAGCAGCTTAAGGTTCCAGTTTGAAGCTTTCTTT
NA	TRBV6-2/TRBV6-3	few	TRBJ2-7	CASSYTDFLVYEQYF	TGTGCCAGCAGTTACACCGACTTCCTCGTCTACGAGCAGTACTTC
NA	TRBV6-2/TRBV6-3	NA	TRBJ2-2	CASSWGGSTGELFF	TGTGCCAGCAGTTGGGGTGGGTCCACCGGGGAGCTGTTTTTT
NA	TRBV25-1	few	TRBJ2-7	CASSVREEQYF	TGTGCCAGCAGTGTTAGGGAGGAGCAGTACTTC
TRBD1	TRBV5-5	NA	TRBJ1-4	CASSLEGGKGEKLFF	TGTGCCAGCAGCTTGGAAGGGGGCAAGGGTGAAAAACTGTTTTTT
NA	TRBV6-2/TRBV6-3	few	TRBJ2-4	CASSSRGSWDIQYF	TGTGCCAGCAGTTCCCGGGGCTCTTGGGACATTCAGTACTTC